This TCR beta chain was profiled in a study of cytomegalovirus exposure and HLA in healthy donors. Study-wide results and caveats: TCR beta V- and J-gene trimming was later associated with a missense DCLRE1C variant.

PCR was performed using 60 Vbeta and 13 Jbeta primers. TCRdb's copy holds only in-frame clones and misses some; the assay was immunoSEQ multiplex PCR. Of approximately 140,000 clones listed, approximately 80% are singletons. Remarks on this clone: Its antigen is still unknown.

The J segment lost 4 bases and the V segment lost 0 bases, leaving 3 bases of the junction unmatched. The CDR3 contains 15 residues. Germline lookup yields CDR1 SGHRS and CDR2 YFSETQ. V usage is TRBV5-1 and J usage is TRBJ2-5; 10 bases align to TRBD2. The origin of this receptor is a woman aged 40 to 50 in good health and CMV-seropositive. The sequenced sample was PBMCs. This CDR3 is CASSLASGRGETQYF. The CDR3 DNA sequence: TGCGCCAGCAGCTTGGCTAGCGGGAGAGGAGAGACCCAGTACTTC.